The 32 T cell receptor beta chains listed next were all sequenced from one sample in a study of blood T cell repertoires in COVID-19. TCRdb's copy holds only in-frame clones and misses some; the assay was immunoSEQ multiplex PCR. The sample yields fewer than 70,000 clones, about 88% seen once. The sample consisted of peripheral blood. The receptors were sampled from an older woman with active COVID-19.

This chain connects TRBV18 to TRBJ2-5; 10 bases are a match to TRBD1. CDR3 length equals 16 residues. J lost 5 bases, V lost 3 bases, and 9 bases had no gene match. The V gene's germline CDR1 is KGHSH and CDR2 LQKENI. The CDR3 spells CASSPTGTGESETQYF. In nucleotides, the CDR3 is TGTGCCAGCTCACCTACCGGGACAGGGGAAAGTGAGACCCAGTACTTC.

This chain uses TRBV2 with TRBJ2-3; 8 bases fit TRBD1. Germline loops: CDR1 SNHLY, CDR2 FYNNEI. J was trimmed by 5 bases and V by 4 bases; bases with no gene match: 8. The CDR3 loop spans 15 amino acids. The CDR3 sequence is CASSGATGDQDTQYF. The CDR3 DNA reads as TGTGCCAGCAGTGGGGCGACAGGGGATCAAGATACGCAGTATTTT.

This rearrangement joins TRBV18 to TRBJ2-3; the D gene is possibly TRBD1 (6 bases). Looked up from germline, CDR1 is KGHSH and CDR2 is LQKENI. Trimming stripped 4 bases from V and 2 bases from J, with 10 bases between. CDR3 length equals 14 residues. CDR3 amino acids: CASSRWGLTDTQYF. The CDR3 region has the DNA TGTGCCAGCTCACGATGGGGGCTCACAGATACGCAGTATTTT.

The chain employs TRBV6-1 and TRBJ2-5; no definite D call. Looked up from germline, CDR1 is MNHNS and CDR2 is SASEGT. V lost 5 bases to trimming and J lost 4 bases, with 8 bases between them. This CDR3 has 12 residues. CDR3 protein: CASSSAIETQYF. DNA for the CDR3: TGTGCCAGCAGTTCCGCGATAGAGACCCAGTACTTC.

The chain joins TRBV15 to TRBJ2-7, with D tentatively TRBD2 (5 bases). V was pared by 5 bases and J by 3 bases, with 14 bases between. The CDR3 length is 14 residues. Germline CDR1 LNHNV, CDR2 YYDKDF (reference sequence). Here the CDR3 DNA reads TGTGCCACCAGCGAAGACGGGGATGGCTACGAGCAGTACTTC. Protein: CATSEDGDGYEQYF.

The genes are TRBV29-1 and TRBJ2-1; 8 positions agree with TRBD2. With V trimmed by 6 bases and J by 1 base, 8 bases remained unmatched. There are 15 residues in the CDR3. Germline CDR1 and CDR2: SQVTM and ANQGSEA. The CDR3 DNA is TGCAGCGTGGGAGAGCGGGAGACATCCTACAATGAGCAGTTCTTC. It yields the protein CSVGERETSYNEQFF.

This chain uses TRBV14 with TRBJ2-1; the match to TRBD2 covers 9 bases. The germline CDR1 and CDR2 sequences are SGHDN and FVKESK. The CDR3 extends over 15 amino acids. The ends lost 3 bases at V and 7 bases at J; junction bases unmatched: 7. The CDR3 spells CASSQGTSFLNEQFF. The CDR3 DNA reads as TGTGCCAGCAGCCAGGGGACTAGCTTCCTGAATGAGCAGTTCTTC.

This chain uses TRBV7-3 with TRBJ1-1; TRBD1 matches at 7 bases. The CDR3 extends over 13 amino acids. Germline V gives CDR1 SGHTA, CDR2 FQGTGA. The V gene end was trimmed by 3 bases and the J gene end by 6 bases; junction bases not matched to a gene: 4. This chain's CDR3 is CASSFQTGSEAFF. The CDR3 bases are TGTGCCAGCAGCTTCCAGACAGGGTCTGAAGCTTTCTTT.

The rearrangement joins TRBV2 to TRBJ2-7, with 11 bases fitting TRBD1. The V segment lost 8 bases and the J segment 1 base; nucleotides outside the gene matches: 10. The length of the CDR3 is 16 residues. Germline CDR1 and CDR2: SNHLY and FYNNEI. CDR3 nucleotide sequence: TGTGCCAGCCGGGACAGGGGGGTGTTTCGGTCCTACGAGCAGTACTTC. Protein product: CASRDRGVFRSYEQYF.

The rearrangement uses TRBV9 and TRBJ1-6, with no clear D. CDR3 length equals 15 residues. V was pared by 0 bases and J by 7 bases, with 11 bases between. The germline gives CDR1 SGDLS, CDR2 YYNGEE. CDR3 bases: TGTGCCAGCAGCGTAGTTGGAGGGCCAAATTCACCCCTCCACTTT. As protein: CASSVVGGPNSPLHF. The variable domain in full, completed from reference TRBV9 and TRBJ1-6, reads DSGVTQTPKHLITATGQRVTLRCSPRSGDLSVYWYQQSLDQGLQFLIQYYNGEERAKGNILERFSAQQFPDLHSELNLSSLELGDSALYFCASSVVGGPNSPLHFGNGTRLTVT.

The chain joins TRBV18 to TRBJ2-3; D possibly corresponds to TRBD2 (6 bases). The CDR3 runs 13 residues. Between the trimmed V and J ends, which lost 5 bases and 0 bases, there was a span of 6 bases. Germline CDR1 and CDR2: KGHSH and LQKENI. The CDR3 DNA is TGTGCCAGCTCAGGGGGGAGCACAGATACGCAGTATTTT. The encoded protein is CASSGGSTDTQYF.

The chain recombines TRBV4-2 with TRBJ1-6; 7 bases agree with TRBD1. The V gene end was trimmed by 0 bases and the J gene end by 15 bases; junction bases not matched to a gene: 11. The germline V gene encodes CDR1 LGHNA and CDR2 YNFKEQ. The CDR3 runs to 15 residues. CDR3 in amino acids: CASSQETGPPSRLHF. The CDR3 DNA reads TGTGCCAGCAGCCAAGAGACAGGGCCTCCTTCCCGCCTCCACTTT.

The genes are TRBV30 and TRBJ2-5, with 9 bases lining up with TRBD1. This CDR3 spans 12 amino acids. V lost 6 bases to trimming and J lost 5 bases; unmatched junction nucleotides: 4. Germline assignment: CDR1 GTSNPN and CDR2 SVGIG (reference sequence). The CDR3 protein is CACTGGAETQYF. CDR3 bases: TGTGCCTGTACAGGGGGCGCTGAGACCCAGTACTTC.

V gene TRBV5-4 combines with J gene TRBJ2-5; D perhaps matches TRBD2 (5 bases). This CDR3 region has 15 residues. Between the trimmed V and J ends, which lost 0 bases and 3 bases, there was a span of 12 bases. Per the germline V gene, CDR1 is SGHNT and CDR2 is YYREEE (reference sequence). Here the CDR3 DNA reads TGTGCCAGCAGCTTGGGGGTGGGTAGCGAAGAGACCCAGTACTTC. This encodes CASSLGVGSEETQYF.

This sequence joins TRBV19 and TRBJ1-5; D gene ambiguous. CDR3 size: 12 residues. Trimming pared 7 bases from V and 4 bases from J, leaving 8 bases between. Germline V lookup: CDR1 LNHDA, CDR2 SQIVND (reference sequence). This CDR3 is CASKSGNQPQHF. As DNA, the CDR3 is TGTGCCAGTAAGTCGGGTAATCAGCCCCAGCATTTT.

J is TRBJ2-5 and V is TRBV16, with 10 bases matching TRBD2. The CDR3 is 18 amino acids. V trimming: 0 bases; J trimming: 4 bases; junction bases outside the gene matches: 11. Germline CDR1 reads KGHSY; CDR2 reads FQNENV. As DNA, the CDR3 is TGTGCCAGCAGCCAATCGCTAGCTAGCGGGAGCGTTTCAGAGACCCAGTACTTC. This sequence encodes CASSQSLASGSVSETQYF.

V is TRBV15 and J is TRBJ2-1; 13 nucleotides line up with TRBD2. The J segment lost 6 bases and the V segment lost 5 bases, leaving 13 bases of the junction unmatched. The CDR3 is made up of 18 amino acids. From germline, CDR1 is LNHNV and CDR2 YYDKDF (reference sequence). In nucleotides, the CDR3 is TGTGCCACCAGCCAGCCTAGGACTAGCGGGAGAGCGGGCAATGAGCAGTTCTTC. Translating gives CATSQPRTSGRAGNEQFF. Complete variable domain (other parts from reference TRBV15 and TRBJ2-1): DAMVIQNPRYQVTQFGKPVTLSCSQTLNHNVMYWYQQKSSQAPKLLFHYYDKDFNNEADTPDNFQSRRPNTSFCFLDIRSPGLGDTAMYLCATSQPRTSGRAGNEQFFGPGTRLTVL.

V gene TRBV28 combines with J gene TRBJ1-1; weak D call: TRBD1 (6 bases). With 7 bases removed from V and 4 bases from J, the gap between germline ends came to 16 bases. Germline CDR1 is MDHEN and CDR2 is SYDVKM. The CDR3 length is 14 residues. The CDR3 is CASNPNRAGTEAFF. For the CDR3, the DNA is TGTGCCAGCAACCCAAACAGGGCGGGCACTGAAGCTTTCTTT.

This clone was recorded once. The chain links TRBV9 to TRBJ2-2, with 8 nucleotides matching TRBD1. Germline lookup yields CDR1 SGDLS and CDR2 YYNGEE. V trimming: 4 bases; J trimming: 1 base; junction bases outside the gene matches: 6. The CDR3 runs to 16 residues. The CDR3 is CASSPRTGLNTGELFF. The CDR3 nucleotides read TGTGCCAGCAGCCCACGGACAGGGCTGAACACCGGGGAGCTGTTTTTT. Full variable domain (remainder filled in from reference TRBV9 and TRBJ2-2): DSGVTQTPKHLITATGQRVTLRCSPRSGDLSVYWYQQSLDQGLQFLIQYYNGEERAKGNILERFSAQQFPDLHSELNLSSLELGDSALYFCASSPRTGLNTGELFFGEGSRLTVL.

This clone was seen a handful of times. The chain is built from TRBV4-1 and TRBJ1-2; D is uncertain. Germline V lookup: CDR1 MGHRA, CDR2 YSYEKL. Trimming left V 0 bases short and J 4 bases short, with 15 bases between. This CDR3 spans 16 amino acids. In DNA, the CDR3 is TGCGCCAGCAGCCAAGAAGCGGGGTCTGAGGTCTATGGCTACACCTTC. Amino acids: CASSQEAGSEVYGYTF.

Only a few counts were recorded for this clone. J is TRBJ1-1 and V is TRBV5-1; perhaps TRBD1 as D (5 bases). The CDR3 contains 15 residues. V was cut by 0 bases and J by 4 bases, with 13 bases left in between. Looked up from germline, CDR1 is SGHRS and CDR2 is YFSETQ. The CDR3 sequence is CASSLGAGSGTEAFF. For the CDR3, the DNA is TGCGCCAGCAGCTTGGGGGCAGGGTCCGGCACTGAAGCTTTCTTT.

In its sample, this clone was seen a few times. The chain has TRBV11-2 and TRBJ1-3; weak D call: TRBD1 (6 bases). Germline V CDR1 and CDR2: SGHAT, FQNNGV. The V end lost 5 bases, the J end lost 3 bases, and 11 bases lay between the germline ends. This CDR3 has 14 residues. The CDR3 sequence: CASSTGQFGNTIYF. The CDR3 DNA follows: TGTGCCAGCAGCACCGGACAGTTTGGAAACACCATATATTTT.

V usage is TRBV7-6 and J usage is TRBJ1-5; D possibly corresponds to TRBD1 (5 bases). The germline V gene has CDR1 SGHVS and CDR2 FNYEAQ. This CDR3 region has 15 residues. Trimming pared 4 bases from V and 0 bases from J, leaving 10 bases between. CDR3 amino acids: CASSWGDTSNQPQHF. In DNA form, the CDR3 reads TGTGCCAGCAGCTGGGGGGATACTAGCAATCAGCCCCAGCATTTT.

V usage is TRBV28 and J usage is TRBJ2-1; 7 bases agree with TRBD2. The ends lost 7 bases at V and 7 bases at J; junction bases unmatched: 4. Germline V CDR1 and CDR2: MDHEN, SYDVKM. The CDR3 extends over 12 amino acids. The CDR3 loop is CASTILANEQFF. The CDR3, as DNA: TGTGCCAGCACTATACTAGCGAATGAGCAGTTCTTC. Full variable domain (outside the CDR3, taken from reference TRBV28 and TRBJ2-1): DVKVTQSSRYLVKRTGEKVFLECVQDMDHENMFWYRQDPGLGLRLIYFSYDVKMKEKGDIPEGYSVSREKKERFSLILESASTNQTSMYLCASTILANEQFFGPGTRLTVL.

This sequence joins TRBV12-3 or TRBV12-4 and TRBJ2-2, with D perhaps matching TRBD2 (5 bases). This CDR3 has 13 residues. V shed 3 bases and J shed 7 bases, with 9 bases lying between them. The CDR3 here is CASSFSGNGELFF. The DNA for the CDR3 is TGTGCCAGCAGTTTTTCCGGGAACGGGGAGCTGTTTTTT.

The CDR3 protein is CASSFGSVNSNQPQHF. In DNA form, the CDR3 reads TGTGCCAGCAGTTTCGGTTCTGTAAATAGCAATCAGCCCCAGCATTTT. V and J are TRBV28 and TRBJ1-5; D is undetermined. Germline CDR1 reads MDHEN; CDR2 reads SYDVKM. There are 16 residues in the CDR3. Trimming removed 3 bases at V and 0 bases at J, with 12 bases between.

The chain recombines TRBV7-9 with TRBJ1-1, with TRBD1 matching over 8 bases. CDR3 length: 14 residues. CDR1 and CDR2 from the germline V gene are SEHNR and FQNEAQ (reference sequence). With 3 bases clipped from V and 3 bases from J, the junction kept 3 bases outside the gene matches. The CDR3 reads CASSLGQAHTEAFF. The CDR3, as DNA: TGTGCCAGCAGCTTGGGACAGGCCCACACTGAAGCTTTCTTT.

This chain connects TRBV30 to TRBJ1-2; no definite D call. The CDR3 spans 14 residues. The V gene lost 0 bases and the J gene lost 0 bases, with 8 bases spanning the gap. Germline CDR1 is GTSNPN and CDR2 is SVGIG (reference sequence). The CDR3 coding sequence is TGTGCCTGGAGTGTACAGAAAGCTAACTATGGCTACACCTTC. Encoded protein: CAWSVQKANYGYTF.

This clone appeared a single time. The DNA of the CDR3 is TGTGCCATCAGTGACTCGGGACTAGCGGGAGTCTTATACAATGAGCAGTTCTTC. Residues: CAISDSGLAGVLYNEQFF. The chain is built from TRBV10-3 and TRBJ2-1, with 14 nucleotides matching TRBD2. This CDR3 is 18 amino acids long. V shed 3 bases, J shed 4 bases, and the junction held 8 bases outside the gene matches. Germline CDR1 is ENHRY and CDR2 is SYGVKD.

Concerning this clone itself: At the DNA level, this CDR3 is encoded by other sequences in the same sample as well. The chain carries TRBV5-1 and TRBJ2-1; no reliable D call. Germline CDR1 reads SGHRS; CDR2 reads YFSETQ. This CDR3 contains 13 residues. V lost 0 bases to trimming and J lost 4 bases, with 5 bases between them. CDR3: CASSLGAYNEQFF. CDR3 sequence (DNA): TGCGCCAGCAGCTTGGGGGCGTACAATGAGCAGTTCTTC.

The rearrangement uses TRBV19 and TRBJ1-1; TRBD1 matches 9 bases. Trimming took 3 bases from V and 11 from J; bases not matched to a gene: 7. Germline-derived CDR1 and CDR2 are LNHDA and SQIVND (reference sequence). The CDR3 loop spans 13 amino acids. In DNA form, the CDR3 reads TGTGCCAGTAGTATTGGGACAGGGCTGGAGGCTTTCTTT. Protein: CASSIGTGLEAFF.

This clone was detected a few times. This chain uses TRBV5-4 with TRBJ2-5; TRBD1 is a possible D gene (6 bases). The CDR3 length is 13 residues. CDR1 and CDR2 (germline): SGHNT, YYREEE (reference sequence). Trimming cost V 2 bases and J 5 bases, with 10 bases left between them. This chain's CDR3 is CASSFQGYETQYF. Here the CDR3 DNA reads TGTGCCAGCAGCTTCCAGGGGTACGAGACCCAGTACTTC.